This entry is about one T cell receptor (beta chain). The antigen remains undetermined. The naive CD8 population came from CD45RO-negative cells selected for CCR7, without terminally differentiated effector memory CD45RA+ cells. This specimen comes from a study of shared clonotypes between healthy human individuals. Study conclusions and caveats: Relative to clonotypes present in all four donors, those not shared had lower generation probabilities.

Using about 220 ng DNA, some 30,000 T cell genomes, the sorted-subset replicate PCRs were run. In the original processing: Filtering differed for immunoSEQ, which gave only junction sequences without quality scores. The method was immunoSEQ multiplex PCR; TCRdb's version includes in-frame clones alone and lacks a portion of them. That table is the source of V, J and clone size, and D and trimming were worked out from the DNA. The repertoire includes 800,000 or so clones, 90% to 98% of them detected once, and about 0.25% sits in the top ten. The CDR3 is 13 amino acids. CDR1 and CDR2 from the germline V gene are MNHNS and SASEGT. Between the trimmed V and J ends, which lost 6 bases and 0 bases, there was a span of 9 bases.

The rearrangement links TRBV6-1 to TRBJ2-7, with unresolved D. The material sequenced was naive CD8+ T cells sorted from blood. This receptor was identified in a man under 40 in good health. CDR3 residues: CASRPETSYEQYF. CDR3 sequence (DNA): TGTGCCAGCAGGCCGGAAACCTCCTACGAGCAGTACTTC.